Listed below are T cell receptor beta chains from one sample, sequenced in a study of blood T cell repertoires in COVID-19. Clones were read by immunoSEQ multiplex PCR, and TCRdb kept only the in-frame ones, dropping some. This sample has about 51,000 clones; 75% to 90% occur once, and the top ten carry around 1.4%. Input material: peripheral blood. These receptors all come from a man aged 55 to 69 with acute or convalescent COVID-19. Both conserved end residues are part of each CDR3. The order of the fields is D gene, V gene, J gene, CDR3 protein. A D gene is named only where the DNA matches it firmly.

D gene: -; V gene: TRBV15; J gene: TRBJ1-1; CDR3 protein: CATSREFGGTEAFF
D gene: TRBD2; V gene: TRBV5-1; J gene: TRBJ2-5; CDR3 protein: CASSLAGLAGESETQYF
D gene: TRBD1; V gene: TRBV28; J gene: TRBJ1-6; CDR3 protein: CASSSGQGGLRSPLHF
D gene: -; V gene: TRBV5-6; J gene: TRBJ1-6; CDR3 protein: CAGETAGHNSPLHF
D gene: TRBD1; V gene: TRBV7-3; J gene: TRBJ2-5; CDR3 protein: CASSYGTGGTETQYF
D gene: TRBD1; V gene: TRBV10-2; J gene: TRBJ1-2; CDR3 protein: CASSSTTGTYGYTF
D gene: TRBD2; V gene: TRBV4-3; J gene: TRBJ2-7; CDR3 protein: CASSQARPTSGGPSYEQYF
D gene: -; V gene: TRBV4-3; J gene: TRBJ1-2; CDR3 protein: CASSQDYPQSLAGYTF
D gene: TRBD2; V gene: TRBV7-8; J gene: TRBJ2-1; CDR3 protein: CASSPFAPSSGAYNEQFF
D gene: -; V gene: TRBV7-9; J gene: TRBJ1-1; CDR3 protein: CASSLSARAATEAFF
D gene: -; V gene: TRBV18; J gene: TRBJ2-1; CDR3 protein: CASSPDFRSSYNEQFF
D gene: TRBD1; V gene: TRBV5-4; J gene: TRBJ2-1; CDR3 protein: CASSFYQGVSNEQFF
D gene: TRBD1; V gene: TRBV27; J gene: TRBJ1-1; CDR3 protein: CASSRTGVGTEAFF
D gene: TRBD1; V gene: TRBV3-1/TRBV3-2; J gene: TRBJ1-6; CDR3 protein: CASSPRQGDNSPLHF
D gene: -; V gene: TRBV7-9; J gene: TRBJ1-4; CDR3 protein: CASSLDGRGNEKLFF
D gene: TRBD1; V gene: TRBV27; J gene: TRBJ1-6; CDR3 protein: CASSRDRGRSNSPLHF
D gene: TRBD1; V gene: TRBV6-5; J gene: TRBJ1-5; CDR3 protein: CASSSGQGSQPQHF
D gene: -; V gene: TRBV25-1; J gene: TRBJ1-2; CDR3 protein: CASTQGGGYTF
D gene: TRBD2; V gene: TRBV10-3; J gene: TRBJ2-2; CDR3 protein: CATLAGTNTGELFF
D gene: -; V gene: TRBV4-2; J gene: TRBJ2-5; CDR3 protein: CASSQDRELQTQYF
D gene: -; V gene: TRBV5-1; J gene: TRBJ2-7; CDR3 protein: CASSLTGLLSSYEQYF
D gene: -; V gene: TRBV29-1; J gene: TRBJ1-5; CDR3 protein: CSVEPGDGNQPQHF
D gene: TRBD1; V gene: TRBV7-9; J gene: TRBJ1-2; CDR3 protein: CASSVTGQGAYDYGYTF
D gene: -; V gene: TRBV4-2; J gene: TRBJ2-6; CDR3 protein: CASSLDSQSGANVLTF
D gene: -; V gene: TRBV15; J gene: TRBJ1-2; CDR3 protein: CATSRDMSGGYTF
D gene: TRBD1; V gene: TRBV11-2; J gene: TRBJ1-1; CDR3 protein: CASSFAGTGIGGTEAFF
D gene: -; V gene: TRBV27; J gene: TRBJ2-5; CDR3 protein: CASSLVRGAETQYF
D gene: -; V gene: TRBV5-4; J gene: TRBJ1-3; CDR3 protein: CASSSGGTGNTIYF
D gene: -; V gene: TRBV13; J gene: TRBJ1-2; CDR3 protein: CASSGAQGYTF
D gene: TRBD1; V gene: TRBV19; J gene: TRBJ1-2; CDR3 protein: CASSEAGGFKYGYTF
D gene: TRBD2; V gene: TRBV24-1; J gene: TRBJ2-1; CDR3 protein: CATSDPRGLAGVNEQFF
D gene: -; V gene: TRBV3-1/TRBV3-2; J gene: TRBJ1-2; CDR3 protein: CASSQDRAGRYGYTF
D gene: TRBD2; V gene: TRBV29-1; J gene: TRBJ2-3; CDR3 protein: CSVAGLAGAADTQYF
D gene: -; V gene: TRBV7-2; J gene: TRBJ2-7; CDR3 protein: CASRGTDYEQYF
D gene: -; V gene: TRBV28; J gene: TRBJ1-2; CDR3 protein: CASSLSGSRYGYTF
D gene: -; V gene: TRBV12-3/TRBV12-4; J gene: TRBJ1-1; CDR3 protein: CASSSDRIGAFF